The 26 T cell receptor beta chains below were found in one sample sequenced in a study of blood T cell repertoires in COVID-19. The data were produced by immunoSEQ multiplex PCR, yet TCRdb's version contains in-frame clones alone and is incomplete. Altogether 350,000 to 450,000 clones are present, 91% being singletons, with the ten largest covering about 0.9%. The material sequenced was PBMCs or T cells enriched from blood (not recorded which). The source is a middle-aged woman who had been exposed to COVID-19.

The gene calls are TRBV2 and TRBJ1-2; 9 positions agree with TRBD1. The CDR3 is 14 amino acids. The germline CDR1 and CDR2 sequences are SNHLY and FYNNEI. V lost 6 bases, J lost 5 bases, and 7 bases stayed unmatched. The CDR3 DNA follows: TGTGCCAGCAGGCACAGGGGGCTGGGGTATGGCTACACCTTC. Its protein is CASRHRGLGYGYTF.

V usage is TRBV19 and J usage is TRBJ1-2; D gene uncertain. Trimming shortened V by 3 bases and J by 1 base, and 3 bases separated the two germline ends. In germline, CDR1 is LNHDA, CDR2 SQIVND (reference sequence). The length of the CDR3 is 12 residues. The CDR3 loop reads CASSIRNYGYTF. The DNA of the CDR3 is TGTGCCAGTAGTATTCGTAACTATGGCTACACCTTC.

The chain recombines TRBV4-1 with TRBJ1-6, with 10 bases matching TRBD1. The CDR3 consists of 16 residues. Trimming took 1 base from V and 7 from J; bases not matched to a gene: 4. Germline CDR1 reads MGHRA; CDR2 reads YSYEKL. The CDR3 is CASSQGKGQGNSPLHF. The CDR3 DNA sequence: TGCGCCAGCAGCCAAGGAAAGGGACAGGGGAATTCACCCCTCCACTTT.

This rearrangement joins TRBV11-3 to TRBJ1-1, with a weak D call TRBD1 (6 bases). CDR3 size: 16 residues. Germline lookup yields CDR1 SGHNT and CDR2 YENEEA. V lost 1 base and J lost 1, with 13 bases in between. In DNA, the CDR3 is TGTGCCAGCAGCTTAGGTCAGGGGCGGGCGAACACTGAAGCTTTCTTT. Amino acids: CASSLGQGRANTEAFF.

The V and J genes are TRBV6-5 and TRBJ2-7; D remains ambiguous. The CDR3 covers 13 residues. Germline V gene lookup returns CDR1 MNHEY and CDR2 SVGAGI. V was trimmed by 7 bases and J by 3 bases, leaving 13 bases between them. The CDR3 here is CASKFLTSYEQYF. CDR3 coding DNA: TGTGCCAGCAAATTTCTCACCAGCTACGAGCAGTACTTC.

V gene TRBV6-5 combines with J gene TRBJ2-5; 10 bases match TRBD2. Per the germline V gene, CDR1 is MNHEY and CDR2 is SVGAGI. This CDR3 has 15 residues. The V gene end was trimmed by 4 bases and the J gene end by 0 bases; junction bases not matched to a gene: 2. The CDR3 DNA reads TGTGCCAGCAGTTGGACTAGCGGTTACCAAGAGACCCAGTACTTC. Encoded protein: CASSWTSGYQETQYF.

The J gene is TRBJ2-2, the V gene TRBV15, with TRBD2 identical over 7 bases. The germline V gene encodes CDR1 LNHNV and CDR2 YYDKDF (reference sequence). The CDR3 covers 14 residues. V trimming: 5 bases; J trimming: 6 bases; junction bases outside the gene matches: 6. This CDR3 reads CATSWGLSAGELFF. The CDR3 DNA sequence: TGTGCCACCAGCTGGGGACTATCGGCCGGGGAGCTGTTTTTT.

The CDR3 DNA reads as TGCAGTGCTAGTGACGCTAGTCGGACAGATACGCAGTATTTT. This gives the protein CSASDASRTDTQYF. The gene calls are TRBV20-1 and TRBJ2-3; D not resolved. V was shortened by 3 bases and J by 3 bases, with 13 bases between the two germline ends. Germline V gene sequence: CDR1 DFQATT, CDR2 SNEGSKA (reference sequence). This CDR3 has 14 amino acids.

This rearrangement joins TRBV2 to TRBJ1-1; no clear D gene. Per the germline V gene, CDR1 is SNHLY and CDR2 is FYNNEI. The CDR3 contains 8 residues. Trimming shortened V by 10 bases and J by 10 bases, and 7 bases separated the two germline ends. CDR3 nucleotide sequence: TGTGCCATCGCTACAGCTTTCTTT. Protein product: CAIATAFF.

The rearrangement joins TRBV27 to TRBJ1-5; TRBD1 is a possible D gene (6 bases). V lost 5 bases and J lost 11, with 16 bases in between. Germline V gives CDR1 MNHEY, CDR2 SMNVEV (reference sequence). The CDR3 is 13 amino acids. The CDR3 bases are TGTGCCAGCAGTCCCCCGGGGGGCTCGGCCCAGCATTTT. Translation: CASSPPGGSAQHF.

Written as DNA, the CDR3 is TGCGCCAGCAGCCCAACGCCGGACAGGGCTCTTGGCTACACCTTC. This codes for CASSPTPDRALGYTF. The chain employs TRBV5-1 and TRBJ1-2, with 8 bases lining up with TRBD1. V was clipped by 4 bases and J by 7 bases; unmatched bases: 12. Germline loops: CDR1 SGHRS, CDR2 YFSETQ. This CDR3 contains 15 residues.

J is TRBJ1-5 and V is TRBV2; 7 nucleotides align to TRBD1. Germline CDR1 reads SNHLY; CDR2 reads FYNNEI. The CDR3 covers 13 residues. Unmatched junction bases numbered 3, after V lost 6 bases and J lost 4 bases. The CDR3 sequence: CASRAQGNQPQHF. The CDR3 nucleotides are TGTGCCAGCAGAGCACAGGGGAATCAGCCCCAGCATTTT.

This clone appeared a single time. The CDR3 protein is CASSVASLAAYNEQFF. Here the CDR3 DNA reads TGTGCCAGCAGCGTAGCTTCACTAGCGGCCTACAATGAGCAGTTCTTC. The V call is TRBV9, the J call TRBJ2-1; 8 bases match TRBD2. Germline V gives CDR1 SGDLS, CDR2 YYNGEE. V was pared by 0 bases and J by 2 bases, with 4 bases of the junction left unmatched. CDR3 size: 16 residues.

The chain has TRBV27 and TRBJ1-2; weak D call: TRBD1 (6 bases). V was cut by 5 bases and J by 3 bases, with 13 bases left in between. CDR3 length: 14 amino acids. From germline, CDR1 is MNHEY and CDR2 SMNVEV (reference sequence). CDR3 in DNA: TGTGCCAGCAGTACCCTACAGGGTTACTATGGCTACACCTTC. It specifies CASSTLQGYYGYTF.

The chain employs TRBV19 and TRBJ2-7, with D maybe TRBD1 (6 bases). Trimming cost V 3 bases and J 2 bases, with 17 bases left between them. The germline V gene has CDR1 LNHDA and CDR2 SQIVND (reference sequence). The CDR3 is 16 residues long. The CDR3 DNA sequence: TGTGCCAGTAGTATCTCAACAGGGACCCCAGCCTACGAGCAGTACTTC. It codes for CASSISTGTPAYEQYF. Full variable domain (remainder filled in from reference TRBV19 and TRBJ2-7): DGGITQSPKYLFRKEGQNVTLSCEQNLNHDAMYWYRQDPGQGLRLIYYSQIVNDFQKGDIAEGYSVSREKKESFPLTVTSAQKNPTAFYLCASSISTGTPAYEQYFGPGTRLTVT.

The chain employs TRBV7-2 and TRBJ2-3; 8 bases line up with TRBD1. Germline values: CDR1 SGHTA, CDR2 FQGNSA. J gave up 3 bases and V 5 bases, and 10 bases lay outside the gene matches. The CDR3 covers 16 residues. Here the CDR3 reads CASSARTGQGTDTQYF. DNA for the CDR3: TGTGCCAGCAGCGCCCGGACAGGGCAGGGGACAGATACGCAGTATTTT. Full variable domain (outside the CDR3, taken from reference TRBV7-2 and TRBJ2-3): GAGVSQSPSNKVTEKGKDVELRCDPISGHTALYWYRQSLGQGLEFLIYFQGNSAPDKSGLPSDRFSAERTGGSVSTLTIQRTQQEDSAVYLCASSARTGQGTDTQYFGPGTRLTVL.

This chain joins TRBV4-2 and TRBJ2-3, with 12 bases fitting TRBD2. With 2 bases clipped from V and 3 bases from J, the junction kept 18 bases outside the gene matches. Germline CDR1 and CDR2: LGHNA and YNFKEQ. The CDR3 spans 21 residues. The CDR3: CASSQSVTLAGGITDTDTQYF. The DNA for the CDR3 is TGTGCCAGCAGCCAATCAGTTACGCTAGCGGGGGGGATTACCGATACAGATACGCAGTATTTT.

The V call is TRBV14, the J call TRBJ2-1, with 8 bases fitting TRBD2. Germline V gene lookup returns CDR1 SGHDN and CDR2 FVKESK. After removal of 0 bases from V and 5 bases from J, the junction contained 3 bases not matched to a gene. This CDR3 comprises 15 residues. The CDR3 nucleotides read TGTGCCAGCAGCCAAGAGGGGCGGGGGGACAATGAGCAGTTCTTC. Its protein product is CASSQEGRGDNEQFF.

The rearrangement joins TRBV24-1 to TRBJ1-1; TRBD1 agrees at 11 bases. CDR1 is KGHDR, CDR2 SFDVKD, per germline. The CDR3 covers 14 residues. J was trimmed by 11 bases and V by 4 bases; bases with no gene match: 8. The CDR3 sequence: CATSDPGTGGRAFF. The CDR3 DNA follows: TGTGCCACCAGTGACCCTGGGACAGGGGGTAGGGCTTTCTTT.

This CDR3 reads CATSDPGIPSGPQHF. CDR3 nucleotide sequence: TGTGCCACCAGTGATCCCGGGATCCCAAGTGGGCCCCAGCATTTT. The chain carries TRBV24-1 and TRBJ1-5, with D unclear. The germline V gene has CDR1 KGHDR and CDR2 SFDVKD. CDR3 length: 15 residues. The V and J ends lost 3 bases and 9 bases respectively, with 17 bases between them.

Here the CDR3 reads CASGLDLGPLSYEQYF. As DNA, the CDR3 is TGTGCTAGTGGTTTGGACCTTGGGCCTTTGTCCTACGAGCAGTACTTC. The chain links TRBV12-5 to TRBJ2-7; no reliable D call. The V and J ends lost 1 base and 1 base respectively, with 14 bases between them. The CDR3 extends over 16 amino acids. CDR1 and CDR2 from the germline V gene are LGHNT and FRNRAP.

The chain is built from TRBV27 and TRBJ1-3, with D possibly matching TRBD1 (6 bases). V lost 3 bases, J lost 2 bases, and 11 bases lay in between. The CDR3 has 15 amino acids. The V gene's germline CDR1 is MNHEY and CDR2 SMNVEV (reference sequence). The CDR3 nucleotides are TGTGCCAGCAGTTTTACAGGGAGAACTGGAAACACCATATATTTT. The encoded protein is CASSFTGRTGNTIYF.

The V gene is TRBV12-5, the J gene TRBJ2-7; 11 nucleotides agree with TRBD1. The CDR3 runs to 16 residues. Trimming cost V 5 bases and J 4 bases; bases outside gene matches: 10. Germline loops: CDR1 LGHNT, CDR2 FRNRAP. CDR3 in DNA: TGTGCTAGTGGTCCGGGGCCGGGACAGGGGGGATACGAGCAGTACTTC. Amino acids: CASGPGPGQGGYEQYF.

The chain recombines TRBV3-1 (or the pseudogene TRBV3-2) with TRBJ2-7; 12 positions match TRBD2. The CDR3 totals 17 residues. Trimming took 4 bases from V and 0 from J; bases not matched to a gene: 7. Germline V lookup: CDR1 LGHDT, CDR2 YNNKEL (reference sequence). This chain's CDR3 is CASSPTGTSGPSYEQYF. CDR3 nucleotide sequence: TGTGCCAGCAGCCCTACCGGGACTAGCGGGCCCTCCTACGAGCAGTACTTC.

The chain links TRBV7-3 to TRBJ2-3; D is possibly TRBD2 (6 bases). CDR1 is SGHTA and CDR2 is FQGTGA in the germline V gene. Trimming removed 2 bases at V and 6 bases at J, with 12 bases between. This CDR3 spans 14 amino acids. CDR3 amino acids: CASSLVGGRDTQYF. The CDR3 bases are TGTGCCAGCAGCTTAGTAGGAGGGCGCGATACGCAGTATTTT.

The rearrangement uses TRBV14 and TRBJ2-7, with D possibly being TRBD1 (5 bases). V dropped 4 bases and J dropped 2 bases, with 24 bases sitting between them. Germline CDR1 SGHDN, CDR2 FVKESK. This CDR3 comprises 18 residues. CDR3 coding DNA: TGTGCCAGCAGCCGCCTACAGGTAGGGGTAGAGAAACCCTACGAGCAGTACTTC. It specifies CASSRLQVGVEKPYEQYF.